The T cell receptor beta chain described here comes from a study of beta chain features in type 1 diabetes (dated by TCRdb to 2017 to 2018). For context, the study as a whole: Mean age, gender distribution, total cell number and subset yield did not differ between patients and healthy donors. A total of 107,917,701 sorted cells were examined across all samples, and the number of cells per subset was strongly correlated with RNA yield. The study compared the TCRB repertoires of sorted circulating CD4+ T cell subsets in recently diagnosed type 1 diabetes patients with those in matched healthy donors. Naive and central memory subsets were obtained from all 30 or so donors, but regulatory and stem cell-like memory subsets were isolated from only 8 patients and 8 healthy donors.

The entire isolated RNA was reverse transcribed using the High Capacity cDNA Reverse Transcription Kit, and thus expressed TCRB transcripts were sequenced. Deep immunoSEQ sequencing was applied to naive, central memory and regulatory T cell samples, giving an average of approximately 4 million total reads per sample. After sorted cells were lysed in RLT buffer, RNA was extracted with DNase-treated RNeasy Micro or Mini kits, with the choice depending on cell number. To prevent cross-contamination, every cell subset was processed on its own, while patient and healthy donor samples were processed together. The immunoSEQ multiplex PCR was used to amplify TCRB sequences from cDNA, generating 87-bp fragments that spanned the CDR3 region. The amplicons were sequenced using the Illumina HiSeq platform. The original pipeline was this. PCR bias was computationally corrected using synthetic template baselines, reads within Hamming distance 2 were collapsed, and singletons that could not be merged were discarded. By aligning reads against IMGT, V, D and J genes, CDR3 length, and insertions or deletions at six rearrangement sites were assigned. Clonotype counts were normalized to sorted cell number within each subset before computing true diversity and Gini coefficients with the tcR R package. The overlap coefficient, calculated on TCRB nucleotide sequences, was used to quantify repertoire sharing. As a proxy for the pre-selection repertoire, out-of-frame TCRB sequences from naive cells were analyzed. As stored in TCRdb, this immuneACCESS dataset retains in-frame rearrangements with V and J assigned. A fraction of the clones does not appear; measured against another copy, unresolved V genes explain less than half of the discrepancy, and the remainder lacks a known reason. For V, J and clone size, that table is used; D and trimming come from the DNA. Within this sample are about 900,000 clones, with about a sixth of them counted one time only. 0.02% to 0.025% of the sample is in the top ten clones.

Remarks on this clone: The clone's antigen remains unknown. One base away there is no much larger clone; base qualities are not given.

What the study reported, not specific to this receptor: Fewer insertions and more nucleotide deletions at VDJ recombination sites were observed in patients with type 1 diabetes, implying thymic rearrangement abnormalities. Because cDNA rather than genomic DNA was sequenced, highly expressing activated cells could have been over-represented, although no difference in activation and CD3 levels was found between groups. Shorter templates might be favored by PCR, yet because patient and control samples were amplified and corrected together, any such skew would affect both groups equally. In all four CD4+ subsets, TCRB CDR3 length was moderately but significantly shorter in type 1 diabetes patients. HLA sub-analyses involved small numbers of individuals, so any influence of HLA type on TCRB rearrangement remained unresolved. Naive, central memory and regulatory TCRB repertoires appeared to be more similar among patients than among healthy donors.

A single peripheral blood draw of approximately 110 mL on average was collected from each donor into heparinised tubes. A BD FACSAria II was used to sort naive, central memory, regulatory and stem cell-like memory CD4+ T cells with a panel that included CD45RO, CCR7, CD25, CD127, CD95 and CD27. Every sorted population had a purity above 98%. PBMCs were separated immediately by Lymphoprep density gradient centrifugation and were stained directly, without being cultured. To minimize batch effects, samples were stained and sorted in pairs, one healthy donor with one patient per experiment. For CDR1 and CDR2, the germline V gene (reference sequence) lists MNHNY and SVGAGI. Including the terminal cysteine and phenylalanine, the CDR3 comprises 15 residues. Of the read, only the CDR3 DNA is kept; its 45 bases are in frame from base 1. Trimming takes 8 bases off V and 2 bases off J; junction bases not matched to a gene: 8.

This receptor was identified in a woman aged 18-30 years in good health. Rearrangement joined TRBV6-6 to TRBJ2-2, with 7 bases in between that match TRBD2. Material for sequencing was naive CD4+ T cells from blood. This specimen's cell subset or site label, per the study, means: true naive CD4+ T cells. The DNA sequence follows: TGTGCCAGCGGGAGACTAGCCGACAACACCGGGGAGCTGTTTTTT. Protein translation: CASGRLADNTGELFF.